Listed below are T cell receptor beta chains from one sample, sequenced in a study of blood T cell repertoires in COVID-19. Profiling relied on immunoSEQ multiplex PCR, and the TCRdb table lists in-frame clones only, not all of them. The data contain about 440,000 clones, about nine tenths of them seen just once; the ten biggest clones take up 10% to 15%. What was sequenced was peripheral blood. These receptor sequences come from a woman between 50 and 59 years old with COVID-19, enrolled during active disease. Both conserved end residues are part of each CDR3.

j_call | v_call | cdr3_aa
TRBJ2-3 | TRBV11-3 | CASSSGDTQYF
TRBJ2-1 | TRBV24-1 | CASSRGSSYNEQFF
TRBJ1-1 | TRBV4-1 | CASSQDPGGWDTEAFF
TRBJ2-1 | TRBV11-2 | CASSLLPGRGAYNEQFF
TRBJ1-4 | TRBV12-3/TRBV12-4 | CASTLGAEKLFF
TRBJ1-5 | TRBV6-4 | CASSAEGLAGQPQHF
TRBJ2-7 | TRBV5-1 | CASSDRDRGNYEQYF
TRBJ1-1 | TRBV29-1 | CSNWGQGNTEAFF
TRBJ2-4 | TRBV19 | CASRDRGVSGNIQYF
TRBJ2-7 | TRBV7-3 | CASSPDGKGGEEQYF
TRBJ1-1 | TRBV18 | CASSLQGNTEAFF
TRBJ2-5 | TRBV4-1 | CASRGGRGGLETQYF
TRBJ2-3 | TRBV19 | CASSIGQGRDTQYF
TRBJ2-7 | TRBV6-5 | CASSYGVAGTYEQYF
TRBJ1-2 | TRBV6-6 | CASRPDTAYGYTF
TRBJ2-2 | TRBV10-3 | CAIRSGGIGLVATGELFF
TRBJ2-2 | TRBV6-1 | CASSAMDRENTGELFF
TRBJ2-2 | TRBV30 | CAWSPGANTGELFF
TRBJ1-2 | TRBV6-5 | CASRLFWTNYGYTF
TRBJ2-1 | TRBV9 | CASSVDSNSYNEQFF
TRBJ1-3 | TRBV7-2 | CASSSALITSFSGNTIYF
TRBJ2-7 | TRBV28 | CASSPGGGLGEQYF
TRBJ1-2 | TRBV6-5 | CASSQLGVGYGYTF
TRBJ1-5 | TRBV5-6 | CASSLTGDGMGNQPQHF
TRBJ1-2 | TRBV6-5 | CASSPLQGPYTF
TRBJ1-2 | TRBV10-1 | CASSPTGFSYGYTF
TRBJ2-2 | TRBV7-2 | CASSFQQLNTGELFF
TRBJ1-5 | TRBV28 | CASWGDENQPQHF
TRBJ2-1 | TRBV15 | CATSRDPGQINEQFF
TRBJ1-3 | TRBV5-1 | CASSPGGGTGRGNTIYF
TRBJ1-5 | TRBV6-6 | CASGETGQANNQPQHF
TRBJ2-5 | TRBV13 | CASSLRGGGQETQYF
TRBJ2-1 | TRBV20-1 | CSAPRYNEQFF
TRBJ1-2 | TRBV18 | CASSGGGRDSDGYTF
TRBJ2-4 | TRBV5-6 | CASRPRALAKNIQYF
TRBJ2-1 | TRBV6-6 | CASSYGVSSYNEQFF
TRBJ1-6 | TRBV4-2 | CASSRQTGGRGNSPLHF
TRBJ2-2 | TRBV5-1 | CASSLVGQGGNTGELFF
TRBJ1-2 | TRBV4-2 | CASSLQGIGHGYTF
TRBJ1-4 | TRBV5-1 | CASSKGSGKGANEKLFF
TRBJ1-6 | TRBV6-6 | CASSYLFEGESLHF
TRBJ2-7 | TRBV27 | CASSRWGTSYEQYF
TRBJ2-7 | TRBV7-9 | CAILSSGLRGEQYF
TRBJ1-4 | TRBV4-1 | CASSQGTGQRNEKLFF
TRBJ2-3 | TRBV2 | CASSEEGRTPRDF
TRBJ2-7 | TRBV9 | CASSARQGSEQYF
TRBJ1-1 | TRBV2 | CASSDPLGEEDTEAFF
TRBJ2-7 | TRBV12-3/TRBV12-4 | CATRGPSYEQYF
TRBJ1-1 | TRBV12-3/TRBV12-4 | CASSLIRNTEAFF
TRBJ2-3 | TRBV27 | CASSSGLRGTDTQYF
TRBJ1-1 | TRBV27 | CASSLRRYTEAFF
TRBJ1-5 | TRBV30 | CAWSPSGDQPQHF
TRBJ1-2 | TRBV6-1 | CASSEASRVYGYTF
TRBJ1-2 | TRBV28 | CASSPVRDRGHDYGYTF